This TCR beta chain was recorded in a study of blood T cells in healthy people across ages. The germline gives CDR1 MNHNS, CDR2 SASEGT. Trimming stripped 7 bases from V and 2 bases from J, with 12 bases between. The CDR3 is 14 amino acids. A J-beta primer mix and a sample-barcoded 5' primer were used in a second PCR of roughly 6 to 12 cycles. All cDNA molecules were each tagged by a template-switch adaptor with 12 random nucleotides. Individual samples furnished no less than 3 million CDR3-containing paired-end reads apiece. Using its own MiXCR run on the 5' RACE reads, TCRdb lists one record per CDR3 protein. The table records 650,000 to 900,000 distinct CDR3 sequences, 55% to 65% of them present only once. Findings and limits, study-wide: Older age coincided with a roughly linear decline in TCR beta diversity per million T cells. PBMCs that were unsorted prevented a conclusive naive versus antigen-experienced comparison.

Notes on this clonotype: As yet, its antigen is unknown.

The clonotype was recovered from a man in his thirties or forties in good health. V and J are TRBV6-1 and TRBJ2-1; no firm D call. Specimen: blood. The DNA of the CDR3 is TGTGCCAGCATTCTTAGCCCAACCTACAATGAGCAGTTCTTC. As protein: CASILSPTYNEQFF.